The table lists the clone carrying this TCR beta chain with many counts. Antigen: not known. This sample was included in a study of T cell repertoires in cytomegalovirus infection. Study details: Through public TCR beta signatures, both CMV infection and matching HLA type were indicated.

Per the germline V gene, CDR1 is MDHEN and CDR2 is SYDVKM. The CDR3 is 18 residues long. J lost 4 bases, V lost 3 bases, and 15 bases had no gene match. TCRdb re-called the reads through MiXCR, storing one row per CDR3 protein. The table shows over 450,000 distinct CDR3 sequences, with 11% occurring only once. Whole-study findings and limits: Cumulative frequency of public TCR beta families picked out carriers of CMV plus the relevant HLA. HLA-C-restricted CMV-specific TCR beta clonotypes were dominant in the ex vivo response.

The chain combines TRBV28 with TRBJ1-5; 7 positions match TRBD1. The sequence was collected from a human donor in good health (CMV status not recorded). Some clones in this sample may be carry-over from other donors' samples. The sequenced material came from PBMCs. CDR3 in amino acids: CASSLGGATGTANQPQHF. CDR3 DNA: TGTGCCAGCAGTTTGGGGGGTGCCACCGGGACAGCAAATCAGCCCCAGCATTTT.